The rows below give T cell receptor beta chains drawn from one sample of a study of blood T cell repertoires in COVID-19. The method was immunoSEQ multiplex PCR; TCRdb's version includes in-frame clones alone and lacks a portion of them. The profile shows 150,000 to 200,000 clones, 80% to 90% of them singletons. The specimen sequenced was peripheral blood. All receptors come from a man aged 60 to 75 with acute or convalescent COVID-19. Both conserved end residues are part of each CDR3. A D gene is named only where the DNA matches it firmly. Not all rows give a size; the values are once, few, many and, for expanded clones, a class.

v_gene: TRBV19; d_gene: TRBD1; abundance: NA; j_gene: TRBJ1-2; CDR3nt: TGTGCCAGTAGTCCTGTAAGGGGGCCTGGCTATGGCTACACCTTC; CDR3aa: CASSPVRGPGYGYTF
v_gene: TRBV15; d_gene: NA; abundance: once; j_gene: TRBJ1-3; CDR3nt: TGTGCCACCAGCATAACCAGGGAAACTGGAAACACCATATATTTT; CDR3aa: CATSITRETGNTIYF
v_gene: TRBV25-1; d_gene: TRBD1; abundance: NA; j_gene: TRBJ1-2; CDR3nt: TGTGCCAGCAGTGTTACAGGGGGGATCTATGGCTACACCTTC; CDR3aa: CASSVTGGIYGYTF
v_gene: TRBV6-5; d_gene: NA; abundance: NA; j_gene: TRBJ1-6; CDR3nt: TGTGCCAGCAGTTACCGCGGGGGGTCACCCCTCCACTTT; CDR3aa: CASSYRGGSPLHF
v_gene: TRBV7-9; d_gene: TRBD1; abundance: NA; j_gene: TRBJ2-1; CDR3nt: TGTGCCAGCAGCCCGGACAGGGGGTCGAACAATGAGCAGTTCTTC; CDR3aa: CASSPDRGSNNEQFF
v_gene: TRBV2; d_gene: NA; abundance: few; j_gene: TRBJ1-5; CDR3nt: TGTGCCAGCAGAAGACAGGAGGATCAGCCCCAGCATTTT; CDR3aa: CASRRQEDQPQHF
v_gene: TRBV15; d_gene: NA; abundance: NA; j_gene: TRBJ1-1; CDR3nt: TGTGCCACCAGCCTAGGCAGGGGAAGGACTGAAGCTTTCTTT; CDR3aa: CATSLGRGRTEAFF
v_gene: TRBV19; d_gene: TRBD2; abundance: NA; j_gene: TRBJ2-1; CDR3nt: TGTGCCAGTAGTAGGTGGAGCGGGAGGGCCGACGGTGGGTACAATGAGCAGTTCTTC; CDR3aa: CASSRWSGRADGGYNEQFF
v_gene: TRBV9; d_gene: TRBD2; abundance: NA; j_gene: TRBJ2-1; CDR3nt: TGTGCCAGCAGTTTTACTAGCGGGACCGTAGAAGAGCAGTTCTTC; CDR3aa: CASSFTSGTVEEQFF
v_gene: TRBV5-4; d_gene: NA; abundance: NA; j_gene: TRBJ2-5; CDR3nt: TGTGCCAGCAGCCCCGTCGAGACCCAGTACTTC; CDR3aa: CASSPVETQYF
v_gene: TRBV7-8; d_gene: TRBD2; abundance: NA; j_gene: TRBJ2-7; CDR3nt: TGTGCCAGCACCTGGACTAGCGGTACCTACGAGCAGTACTTC; CDR3aa: CASTWTSGTYEQYF
v_gene: TRBV28; d_gene: TRBD1; abundance: NA; j_gene: TRBJ1-1; CDR3nt: TGTGCCAGCACCCCCGGTGAGGGGGCTGGGGTGAACACTGAAGCTTTCTTT; CDR3aa: CASTPGEGAGVNTEAFF
v_gene: TRBV29-1; d_gene: NA; abundance: NA; j_gene: TRBJ1-1; CDR3nt: TGCAGCGTTGAAAATAGGGGACTCATAGAAGCTTTCTTT; CDR3aa: CSVENRGLIEAFF
v_gene: TRBV7-6; d_gene: NA; abundance: NA; j_gene: TRBJ2-7; CDR3nt: TGTGCCAGCAGCTTAGCTTCCGGACTTTCCTACGAGCAGTACTTC; CDR3aa: CASSLASGLSYEQYF
v_gene: TRBV6-5; d_gene: NA; abundance: NA; j_gene: TRBJ2-3; CDR3nt: TGTGCCAGCAGTTACGTTGCGGGGACAGATACGCAGTATTTT; CDR3aa: CASSYVAGTDTQYF
v_gene: TRBV3-1/TRBV3-2; d_gene: TRBD2; abundance: NA; j_gene: TRBJ2-3; CDR3nt: TGTGCCAGCAGCCAACCCGGACTAGCGGGAGCAGCAGATACGCAGTATTTT; CDR3aa: CASSQPGLAGAADTQYF
v_gene: TRBV5-4; d_gene: NA; abundance: few; j_gene: TRBJ2-2; CDR3nt: TGTGCCAGCAGCTTGAGCGGAACGGGCACCGGGGAGCTGTTTTTT; CDR3aa: CASSLSGTGTGELFF
v_gene: TRBV28; d_gene: NA; abundance: NA; j_gene: TRBJ1-6; CDR3nt: TGTGCCAGCAGTTACGGGGGGTCCTATAATTCACCCCTCCACTTT; CDR3aa: CASSYGGSYNSPLHF
v_gene: TRBV29-1; d_gene: TRBD2; abundance: NA; j_gene: TRBJ2-3; CDR3nt: TGCAGCGTTGAGGGGACTAGCGGCAGCACAGATACGCAGTATTTT; CDR3aa: CSVEGTSGSTDTQYF
v_gene: TRBV7-9; d_gene: NA; abundance: NA; j_gene: TRBJ2-2; CDR3nt: TGTGCCCGGGGGGCAGACAACACCGGGGAGCTGTTTTTT; CDR3aa: CARGADNTGELFF
v_gene: TRBV18; d_gene: NA; abundance: NA; j_gene: TRBJ2-3; CDR3nt: TGTGCCAGCTCACCACTCCCCAGGTCGGGGGTATACACAGATACGCAGTATTTT; CDR3aa: CASSPLPRSGVYTDTQYF
v_gene: TRBV9; d_gene: TRBD2; abundance: NA; j_gene: TRBJ2-3; CDR3nt: TGTGCCAGCAGCGTCCAGACTAGCCCCACAGATACGCAGTATTTT; CDR3aa: CASSVQTSPTDTQYF
v_gene: TRBV24-1; d_gene: TRBD1; abundance: NA; j_gene: TRBJ2-7; CDR3nt: TGTGCCACCAGTGATTTTTCGACAGGGGGCTACGAGCAGTACTTC; CDR3aa: CATSDFSTGGYEQYF
v_gene: TRBV10-3; d_gene: NA; abundance: NA; j_gene: TRBJ2-5; CDR3nt: TGTGCCACCCGGGACTTTGCCCCTCAAGAGACCCAGTACTTC; CDR3aa: CATRDFAPQETQYF
v_gene: TRBV5-1; d_gene: TRBD1; abundance: NA; j_gene: TRBJ2-2; CDR3nt: TGCGCCAGCAGCCTAGGACAGGGGTACACCGGGGAGCTGTTTTTT; CDR3aa: CASSLGQGYTGELFF
v_gene: TRBV30; d_gene: NA; abundance: once; j_gene: TRBJ2-7; CDR3nt: TGTGCCTGGAGTGTATCGAGCGGGTGGAGCTCTATCTCAAGGGACGAGCAGTACTTC; CDR3aa: CAWSVSSGWSSISRDEQYF
v_gene: TRBV20-1; d_gene: NA; abundance: NA; j_gene: TRBJ2-2; CDR3nt: TGCAGTGCTAGTGGTCCTGGGGGGACTTTGAACACCGGGGAGCTGTTTTTT; CDR3aa: CSASGPGGTLNTGELFF
v_gene: TRBV12-3/TRBV12-4; d_gene: TRBD1; abundance: NA; j_gene: TRBJ1-1; CDR3nt: TGTGCCAGCAGTCTCGACAGGGCCGCTGAAGCTTTCTTT; CDR3aa: CASSLDRAAEAFF
v_gene: TRBV27; d_gene: NA; abundance: once; j_gene: TRBJ1-2; CDR3nt: TGTGCCAGCAGCCCGGTGAATCGGCGGTACCCCTATGGCTACACCTTC; CDR3aa: CASSPVNRRYPYGYTF
v_gene: TRBV28; d_gene: NA; abundance: NA; j_gene: TRBJ1-2; CDR3nt: TGTGCCAGCAGGCCCTCGGAGGTGAACTATGGCTACACCTTC; CDR3aa: CASRPSEVNYGYTF
v_gene: TRBV30; d_gene: TRBD2; abundance: NA; j_gene: TRBJ2-1; CDR3nt: TGTGCCTGGAGTACGGGAGGCTCGTCCAATGAGCAGTTCTTC; CDR3aa: CAWSTGGSSNEQFF
v_gene: TRBV19; d_gene: TRBD1; abundance: few; j_gene: TRBJ1-2; CDR3nt: TGTGCCAGTAGTTCACGGGGGGGACAGGGCGCCTTCAACTATGGCTACACCTTC; CDR3aa: CASSSRGGQGAFNYGYTF
v_gene: TRBV28; d_gene: NA; abundance: NA; j_gene: TRBJ1-6; CDR3nt: TGTGCCGAGTCGGTTTCTGTTAATTCACCCCTCCACTTT; CDR3aa: CAESVSVNSPLHF
v_gene: TRBV15; d_gene: TRBD2; abundance: NA; j_gene: TRBJ2-1; CDR3nt: TGTGCCACCAGCAGAGGTGGGTCAGCGGGAGGTTCCAATGAGCAGTTCTTC; CDR3aa: CATSRGGSAGGSNEQFF
v_gene: TRBV6-5; d_gene: NA; abundance: many; j_gene: TRBJ1-1; CDR3nt: TGTGCCAGCAGCGGATATGGGCACACTGAAGCTTTCTTT; CDR3aa: CASSGYGHTEAFF
v_gene: TRBV18; d_gene: NA; abundance: NA; j_gene: TRBJ1-1; CDR3nt: TGTGCCAGCTCACCAGTTGCCCTGGGGGGTGGAACCGGTGAAGCTTTCTTT; CDR3aa: CASSPVALGGGTGEAFF
v_gene: TRBV29-1; d_gene: TRBD1; abundance: NA; j_gene: TRBJ1-5; CDR3nt: TGCAGCGCCCAGGGTTTGGACAGGGGCCGAGATTATAGCAATCAGCCCCAGCATTTT; CDR3aa: CSAQGLDRGRDYSNQPQHF
v_gene: TRBV6-5; d_gene: TRBD1; abundance: NA; j_gene: TRBJ2-7; CDR3nt: TGTGCCAGCAGTCAAAGGGACAGCTCCTCCTACGAGCAGTACTTC; CDR3aa: CASSQRDSSSYEQYF
v_gene: TRBV2; d_gene: NA; abundance: NA; j_gene: TRBJ2-1; CDR3nt: TGTGCCAGCACAGAGAGGCGACGGGATTACAATGAGCAGTTCTTC; CDR3aa: CASTERRRDYNEQFF
v_gene: TRBV10-1; d_gene: TRBD1; abundance: few; j_gene: TRBJ1-1; CDR3nt: TGCGCCAGCAGCGGGACAGGACCTAACACTGAAGCTTTCTTT; CDR3aa: CASSGTGPNTEAFF
v_gene: TRBV28; d_gene: NA; abundance: few; j_gene: TRBJ1-5; CDR3nt: TGTGCCAGCAGTTTCTGGTCGGATCAGCCCCAGCATTTT; CDR3aa: CASSFWSDQPQHF
v_gene: TRBV29-1; d_gene: NA; abundance: NA; j_gene: TRBJ1-2; CDR3nt: TGCAGCGTTTCAGGGGCAAGGGGAATATATGGCTACACCTTC; CDR3aa: CSVSGARGIYGYTF